This T cell receptor (beta chain) was sequenced during a study of identical twins. Notes on the study in general: Fewer insertions were carried by abundant cord blood beta clonotypes, but none was seen in memory repertoires. Twins shared beta out-of-frame sequences in excess, but this excess was weaker.

CDR1 is MDHEN, CDR2 SYDVKM, per germline. The CDR3 is made up of 15 amino acids. V shed 2 bases and J shed 0 bases, with 9 bases lying between them. All donors comprised healthy Caucasians. cDNA molecules carried unique molecular identifiers, and template switching added a universal primer site. TCRdb used MiXCR to reprocess the 5' RACE reads, holding one entry per CDR3 protein. The table records a few hundred thousand distinct CDR3 sequences, 15% to 20% of them present only once. Regarding this clonotype: What it binds is unknown. A single base separates this from a much larger clone, so it may be a read error.

This sequence was found in a man in his forties or fifties in good health. The sequenced material came from naive T cells sorted from blood. The rearrangement joins TRBV28 to TRBJ2-3, with unresolved D. The CDR3 DNA reads as TGTGCCAGCAGTTTAGAGCCAACTAGCACAGATACGCAGTATTTT. It translates to CASSLEPTSTDTQYF.